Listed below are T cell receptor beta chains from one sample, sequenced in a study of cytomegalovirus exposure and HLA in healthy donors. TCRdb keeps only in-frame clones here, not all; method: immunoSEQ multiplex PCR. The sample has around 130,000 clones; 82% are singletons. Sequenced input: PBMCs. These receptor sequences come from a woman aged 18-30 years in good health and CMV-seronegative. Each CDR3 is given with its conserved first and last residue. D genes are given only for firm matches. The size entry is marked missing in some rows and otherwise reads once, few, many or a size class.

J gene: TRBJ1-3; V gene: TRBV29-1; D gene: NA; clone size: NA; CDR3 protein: CSVATRPGGNTIYF
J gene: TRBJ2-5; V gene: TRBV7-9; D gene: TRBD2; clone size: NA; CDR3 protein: CASSTLARETQYF
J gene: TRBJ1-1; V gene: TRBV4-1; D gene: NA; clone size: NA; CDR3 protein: CASSPGALNTEAFF
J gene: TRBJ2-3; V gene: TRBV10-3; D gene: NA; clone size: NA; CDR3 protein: CAISVGERETDTQYF
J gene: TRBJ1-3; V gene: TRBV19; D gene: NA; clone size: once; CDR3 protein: CASSMRTLSSGNTIYF
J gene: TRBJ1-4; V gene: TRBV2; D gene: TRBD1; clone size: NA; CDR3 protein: CASSRDRGDEKLFF
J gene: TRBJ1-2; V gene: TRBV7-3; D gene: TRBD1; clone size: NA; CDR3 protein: CASSPTGAVCFTF
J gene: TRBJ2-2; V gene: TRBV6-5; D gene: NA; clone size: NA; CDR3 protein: CASSYETLGELFF
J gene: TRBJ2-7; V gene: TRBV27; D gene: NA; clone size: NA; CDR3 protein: CASSSLTSRYEQYF
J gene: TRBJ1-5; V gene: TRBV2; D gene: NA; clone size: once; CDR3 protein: CASSRMADIQPQHF
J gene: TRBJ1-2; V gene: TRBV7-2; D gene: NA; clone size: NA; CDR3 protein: CASSFPYHLSPNYGYTF
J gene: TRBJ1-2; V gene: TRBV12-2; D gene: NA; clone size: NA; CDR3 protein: CASRLLGRDRGCGYTF
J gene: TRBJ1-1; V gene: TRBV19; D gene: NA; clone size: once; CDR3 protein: CASRYTNTEAFF
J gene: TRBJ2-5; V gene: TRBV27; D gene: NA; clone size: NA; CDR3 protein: CASSLVLGRKETQYF
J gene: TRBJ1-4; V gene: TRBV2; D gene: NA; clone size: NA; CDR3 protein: CATSWADEKLFF
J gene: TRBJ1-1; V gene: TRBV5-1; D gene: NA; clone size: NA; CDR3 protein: CASSLAGGGGAGTEAFF
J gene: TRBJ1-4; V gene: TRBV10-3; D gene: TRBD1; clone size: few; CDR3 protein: CAISPNPGQGGEKLFF
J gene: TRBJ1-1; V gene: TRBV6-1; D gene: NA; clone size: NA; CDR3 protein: CASMRDFREAFF
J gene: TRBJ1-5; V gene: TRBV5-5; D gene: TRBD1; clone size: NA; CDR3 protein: CASSPGPGQGAYSNQPQHF
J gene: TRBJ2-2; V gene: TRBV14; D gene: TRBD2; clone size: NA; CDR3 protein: CASSVQGIAGVATGELFF
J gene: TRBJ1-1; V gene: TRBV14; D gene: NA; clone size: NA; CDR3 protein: CASSQVDSARAFF
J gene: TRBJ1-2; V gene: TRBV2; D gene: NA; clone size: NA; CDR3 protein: CASCASDRWHYGYTF
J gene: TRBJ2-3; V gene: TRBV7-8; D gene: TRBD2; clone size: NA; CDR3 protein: CASSFRTSGTDTQYF
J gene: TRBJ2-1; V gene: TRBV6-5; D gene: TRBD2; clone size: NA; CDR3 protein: CASSYTGGDEQFF
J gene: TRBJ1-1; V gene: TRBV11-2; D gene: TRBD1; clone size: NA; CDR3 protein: CASSFDRGAAFF
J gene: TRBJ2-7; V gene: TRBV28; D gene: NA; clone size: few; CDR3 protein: CASGWALAYEQYF
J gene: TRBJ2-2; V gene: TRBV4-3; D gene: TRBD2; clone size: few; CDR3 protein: CASSPRELAGGAGELFF
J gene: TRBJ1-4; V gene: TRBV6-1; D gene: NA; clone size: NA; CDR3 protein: CASSEGGTANEKLFF
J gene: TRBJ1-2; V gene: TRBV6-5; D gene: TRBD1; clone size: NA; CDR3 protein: CASSYGDRVTF
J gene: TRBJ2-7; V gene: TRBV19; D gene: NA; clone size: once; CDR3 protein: CASSIGTGRAYEQYF
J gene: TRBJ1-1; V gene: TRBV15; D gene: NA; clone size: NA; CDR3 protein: CATSDLAGLNTEAFF
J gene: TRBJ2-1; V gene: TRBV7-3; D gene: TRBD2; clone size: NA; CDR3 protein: CASSSLSRTSGYNEQFF
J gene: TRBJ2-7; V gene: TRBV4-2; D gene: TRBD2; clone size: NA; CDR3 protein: CASSQDRSGGPYEQYF
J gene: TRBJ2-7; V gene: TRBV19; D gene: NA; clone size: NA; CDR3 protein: CASSRTRDRPYEQYF
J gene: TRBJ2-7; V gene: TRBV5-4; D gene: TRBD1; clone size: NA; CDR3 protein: CASSATGVEQYF
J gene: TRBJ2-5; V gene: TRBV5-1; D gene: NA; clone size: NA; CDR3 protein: CASSLGTAQETQYF
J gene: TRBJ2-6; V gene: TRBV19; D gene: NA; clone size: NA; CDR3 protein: CASSMAGYGLAGANVLTF
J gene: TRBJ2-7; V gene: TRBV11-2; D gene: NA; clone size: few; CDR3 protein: CASSSQGGEGEQYF
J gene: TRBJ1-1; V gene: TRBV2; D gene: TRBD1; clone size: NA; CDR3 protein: CASRGTGLGTEAFF
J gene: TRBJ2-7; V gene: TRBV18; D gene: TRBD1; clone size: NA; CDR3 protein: CASSPGQGTYEQYF
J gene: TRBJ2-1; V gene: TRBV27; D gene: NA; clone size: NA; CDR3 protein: CASSFGVGIGEQFF
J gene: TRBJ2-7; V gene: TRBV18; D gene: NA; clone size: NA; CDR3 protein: CASSPGGGQDEQYF
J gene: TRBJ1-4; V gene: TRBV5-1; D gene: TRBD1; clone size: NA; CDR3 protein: CASSGGQGNEKLFF
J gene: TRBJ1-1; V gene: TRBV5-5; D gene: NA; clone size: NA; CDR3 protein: CASSLGNGHMNTEAFF
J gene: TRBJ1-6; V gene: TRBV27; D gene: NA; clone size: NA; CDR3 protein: CASRRGARGSPLHF
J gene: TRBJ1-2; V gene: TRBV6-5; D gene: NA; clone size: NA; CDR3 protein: CASSYARDYGYTF
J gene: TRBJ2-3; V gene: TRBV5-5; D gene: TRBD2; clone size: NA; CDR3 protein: CASSLLGGGADTQYF